Shown below are 24 T cell receptor beta chains from a single sample sequenced in a study of human T cells and chemical hapten exposure. TCRdb used MiXCR to reprocess the RACE reads, holding one entry per CDR3 protein. Of approximately 97,000 distinct CDR3 sequences listed, over 8% are singletons. This sample's time point: healthy volunteer bleed at 2 weeks. The template was total RNA from unfractionated whole blood. Sequences were obtained from whole blood. The receptor set was obtained from a female donor in good health. Some clones in this sample may be carry-over from other donors' samples.

The CDR3 here is CASSLKGLRGEQFF. The CDR3 bases are TGTGCCAGCAGCTTAAAGGGTTTGAGGGGTGAGCAGTTCTTC. The V gene is TRBV7-2, the J gene TRBJ2-1; D possibly uses TRBD1 or TRBD2 (5 bases each). From germline, CDR1 is SGHTA and CDR2 FQGNSA. The CDR3 loop spans 14 amino acids. Between the trimmed V and J ends, which lost 2 bases and 9 bases, there was a span of 14 bases. The full variable domain, its missing parts supplied by reference TRBV7-2 and TRBJ2-1, is GAGVSQSPSNKVTEKGKDVELRCDPISGHTALYWYRQSLGQGLEFLIYFQGNSAPDKSGLPSDRFSAERTGGSVSTLTIQRTQQEDSAVYLCASSLKGLRGEQFFGPGTRLTVL.

The chain employs TRBV28 and TRBJ2-2, with D possibly matching TRBD2 (6 bases). The CDR3 is 15 residues long. The V end was cut by 5 bases, the J end by 5 bases, with 15 bases between. In germline, CDR1 is MDHEN, CDR2 SYDVKM. The CDR3 region is CASSLPVGGTGELFF. CDR3 DNA sequence: TGTGCCAGCAGTCTACCCGTGGGGGGAACCGGGGAGCTGTTTTTT.

The sample holds a few counts of this clonotype. In DNA form, the CDR3 reads TGTGCCAGCAGCCAAGGAATTGTCGTCCCAAACACTGAAGCTTTCTTT. It translates to CASSQGIVVPNTEAFF. The rearrangement uses TRBV3-1 and TRBJ1-1, with D unresolved. CDR1 is LGHDT and CDR2 is YNNKEL in the germline V gene (reference sequence). V was pared by 1 base and J by 2 bases, with 14 bases between. CDR3 length: 16 residues.

The chain uses TRBV7-9 and TRBJ2-1; D is uncertain. The germline V gene encodes CDR1 SEHNR and CDR2 FQNEAQ (reference sequence). The CDR3 has 13 residues. The ends were cut back, 1 base at V and 6 bases at J, with 7 bases in the middle. This CDR3 is CASSLGPSNEQFF. The CDR3 DNA follows: TGTGCCAGCAGCTTAGGTCCTAGCAATGAGCAGTTCTTC.

This clonotype occurred once. The chain couples TRBV5-1 to TRBJ2-1; TRBD1 matches at 7 bases. This CDR3 comprises 15 residues. CDR1 is SGHRS, CDR2 YFSETQ, per germline. Trimming at V came to 4 bases and at J to 6 bases, leaving 10 bases not matched to a gene. The CDR3 DNA follows: TGCGCCAGCAGCCTGAGACAGGGAACCCGCAATGAGCAGTTCTTC. It is translated as CASSLRQGTRNEQFF.

This clonotype showed up just a few times. The CDR3 protein is CASSPGLAGMSSYNEQFF. CDR3 nucleotides: TGTGCCAGCAGCCCGGGACTAGCGGGGATGAGCTCCTACAATGAGCAGTTCTTC. V usage is TRBV5-4 and J usage is TRBJ2-1, with 13 positions matching TRBD2. Germline V gene lookup returns CDR1 SGHNT and CDR2 YYREEE (reference sequence). The CDR3 extends over 18 amino acids. Germline trimming cut 4 bases from V and 0 bases from J; bases unmatched to any gene: 7.

The rearrangement links TRBV7-2 to TRBJ1-1; D call uncertain. Germline V gene data show CDR1 as SGHTA and CDR2 as FQGNSA. V was trimmed by 6 bases and J by 1 base, leaving 9 bases between them. The CDR3 spans 13 residues. CDR3 DNA sequence: TGTGCCAGCAGGCGAACAGAGAACACTGAAGCTTTCTTT. As protein: CASRRTENTEAFF.

The chain employs TRBV6-2 or TRBV6-3 and TRBJ1-1; a weak D match, TRBD1 (5 bases). The CDR3 spans 13 residues. The V gene lost 5 bases and the J gene lost 7 bases, with 14 bases spanning the gap. CDR1 MNHEY and CDR2 SVGEGT come from the germline V gene. The CDR3 nucleotides read TGTGCCAGCAGTCCCTTTCCGGGACTTGAAGCTTTCTTT. Its protein product is CASSPFPGLEAFF.

This clonotype showed up just a few times. Written as DNA, the CDR3 is TGCAGCGTTGAGCGGCAGACAAACACTGAAGCTTTCTTT. Amino acid sequence: CSVERQTNTEAFF. The chain carries TRBV29-1 and TRBJ1-1; D gene uncertain. The CDR3 runs 13 residues. Germline V gene sequence: CDR1 SQVTM, CDR2 ANQGSEA. The V end was cut by 3 bases, the J end by 2 bases, with 10 bases between.

The rearrangement uses TRBV12-3 or TRBV12-4 and TRBJ1-5; 9 bases are shared with TRBD1. V lost 3 bases and J lost 6; bases outside the gene matches: 3. This CDR3 is 14 amino acids long. In DNA, the CDR3 is TGTGCCAGCAGTTTGGGGGACAGGGTTCAGCCCCAGCATTTT. Its protein is CASSLGDRVQPQHF.

V and J are TRBV5-1 and TRBJ2-3; 16 positions match TRBD2. Germline V gene sequence: CDR1 SGHRS, CDR2 YFSETQ. The CDR3 totals 16 residues. V shed 4 bases and J 5 bases; nucleotides not matched to a gene: 4. The CDR3 DNA sequence: TGCGCCAGCAGCCCCGGGACTAGCGGGGGGGGAGATACGCAGTATTTT. This codes for CASSPGTSGGGDTQYF.

Many counts were recorded for this clonotype. This sequence joins TRBV4-2 and TRBJ2-1; 9 bases align to TRBD2. The CDR3 is made up of 14 amino acids. J gave up 6 bases and V 0 bases, and 0 bases lay outside the gene matches. Germline loops: CDR1 LGHNA, CDR2 YNFKEQ. CDR3 protein: CASSQETSGNEQFF. Written as DNA, the CDR3 is TGTGCCAGCAGCCAAGAGACTAGCGGCAATGAGCAGTTCTTC.

This clonotype was detected many times. V and J are TRBV5-1 and TRBJ1-1; D is perhaps TRBD1 (5 bases). CDR3 size: 14 residues. V lost 4 bases and J lost 3, with 13 bases in between. Germline CDR1 is SGHRS and CDR2 is YFSETQ. CDR3 in amino acids: CASSGGTAYTEAFF. The CDR3 coding sequence is TGCGCCAGCAGCGGGGGGACGGCTTACACTGAAGCTTTCTTT.

The chain is built from TRBV12-3 or TRBV12-4 and TRBJ1-1; no firm D call. This CDR3 comprises 12 residues. With 5 bases removed from V and 0 bases from J, the gap between germline ends came to 4 bases. The CDR3 reads CASSKLNTEAFF. The CDR3 DNA is TGTGCCAGCAGTAAGTTGAACACTGAAGCTTTCTTT.

This clonotype has only a few counts. The chain couples TRBV12-3 or TRBV12-4 to TRBJ1-2; a possible D gene is TRBD1 (6 bases). The V end lost 4 bases, the J end lost 4 bases, and 10 bases lay between the germline ends. The CDR3 loop spans 13 amino acids. This CDR3 is CASSSSTGYGYTF. CDR3 DNA: TGTGCCAGCAGTTCCTCGACAGGCTATGGCTACACCTTC.

This clonotype appeared many times. The V gene is TRBV6-5, the J gene TRBJ1-1; 9 nucleotides align to TRBD1. The germline V gene encodes CDR1 MNHEY and CDR2 SVGAGI. V trimming: 5 bases; J trimming: 6 bases; junction bases outside the gene matches: 7. This CDR3 contains 14 residues. CDR3 region: CASSNGTGWAEAFF. The CDR3 DNA reads as TGTGCCAGCAGTAACGGGACAGGGTGGGCTGAAGCTTTCTTT.

This clonotype occurred many times. The chain combines TRBV10-3 with TRBJ1-6; D is unclear. Looked up from germline, CDR1 is ENHRY and CDR2 is SYGVKD. Trimming left V 8 bases short and J 5 bases short, with 10 bases between. The CDR3 runs 13 residues. CDR3 nucleotides: TGTGCCATCGGAGCAGGTGATAATTCACCCCTCCACTTT. This sequence encodes CAIGAGDNSPLHF.

For this clonotype: This may be a read error, as it is one base from a much larger clone. Written as DNA, the CDR3 is TGTGCCAGCTCACCATCGGGCCAGGGGGCTCAGCCCCAGCGTTTT. This translates into CASSPSGQGAQPQRF. This chain uses TRBV18 with TRBJ1-5; TRBD1 matches at 8 bases. Germline assignment: CDR1 KGHSH and CDR2 LQKENI. The CDR3 is made up of 15 amino acids.

The chain is built from TRBV10-3 and TRBJ2-7, with unresolved D. CDR3 length: 12 amino acids. V was shortened by 6 bases and J by 2 bases, with 8 bases between the two germline ends. CDR1 and CDR2 (germline): ENHRY, SYGVKD. The chain's CDR3 is CAISTNTYEQYF. The CDR3 DNA reads TGTGCCATCAGCACCAACACCTACGAGCAGTACTTC.

This clonotype was counted at least ten times. The chain couples TRBV28 to TRBJ2-4; 11 bases align to TRBD2. The CDR3 loop spans 17 amino acids. The V gene's germline CDR1 is MDHEN and CDR2 SYDVKM. After removal of 2 bases from V and 3 bases from J, the junction contained 6 bases not matched to a gene. In DNA form, the CDR3 reads TGTGCCAGCAGTTTACTAGCGGGAGGCTGGGGCAAAAACATTCAGTACTTC. It codes for CASSLLAGGWGKNIQYF.

This clonotype came up many times. The CDR3 coding sequence is TGCAGTGCTAGCGAGCTGGACAGGGGCACTGAAGCTTTCTTT. This gives the protein CSASELDRGTEAFF. This chain joins TRBV20-1 and TRBJ1-1; 9 bases map to TRBD1. V lost 3 bases and J lost 4; bases outside the gene matches: 6. This CDR3 is built from 14 residues. Germline CDR1 and CDR2: DFQATT and SNEGSKA (reference sequence).

CDR3 loop: CASSRGGLADLYEQYF. As DNA, the CDR3 is TGTGCCAGCAGCCGGGGAGGACTAGCGGACCTCTACGAGCAGTACTTC. The rearrangement uses TRBV7-9 and TRBJ2-7; 10 bases map to TRBD2. The germline V gene encodes CDR1 SEHNR and CDR2 FQNEAQ (reference sequence). V trimming: 5 bases; J trimming: 3 bases; junction bases outside the gene matches: 10. CDR3 size: 16 residues.

In its sample, this clonotype was seen many times. This chain uses TRBV6-1 with TRBJ1-5, with 8 positions matching TRBD1. This CDR3 comprises 17 residues. Germline lookup yields CDR1 MNHNS and CDR2 SASEGT. Trimming took 4 bases from V and 2 from J; bases not matched to a gene: 10. The CDR3 reads CASSVWAGGRGNQPQHF. CDR3 DNA: TGTGCCAGCAGTGTATGGGCAGGGGGCCGCGGCAATCAGCCCCAGCATTTT.

Notes on this clonotype: A much more abundant neighbour one base away suggests this may be a read error. The chain carries TRBV28 and TRBJ1-1; D call uncertain. The V end was cut by 2 bases, the J end by 8 bases, with 9 bases between. Germline V gene sequence: CDR1 MDHEN, CDR2 SYDVKM. This CDR3 region has 12 residues. DNA for the CDR3: TGTGCCAGCAGTTTAGATAGTAGGGAAGCTTTCTTT. It specifies CASSLDSREAFF. The whole variable domain, remainder taken from reference TRBV28 and TRBJ1-1, is DVKVTQSSRYLVKRTGEKVFLECVQDMDHENMFWYRQDPGLGLRLIYFSYDVKMKEKGDIPEGYSVSREKKERFSLILESASTNQTSMYLCASSLDSREAFFGQGTRLTVV.